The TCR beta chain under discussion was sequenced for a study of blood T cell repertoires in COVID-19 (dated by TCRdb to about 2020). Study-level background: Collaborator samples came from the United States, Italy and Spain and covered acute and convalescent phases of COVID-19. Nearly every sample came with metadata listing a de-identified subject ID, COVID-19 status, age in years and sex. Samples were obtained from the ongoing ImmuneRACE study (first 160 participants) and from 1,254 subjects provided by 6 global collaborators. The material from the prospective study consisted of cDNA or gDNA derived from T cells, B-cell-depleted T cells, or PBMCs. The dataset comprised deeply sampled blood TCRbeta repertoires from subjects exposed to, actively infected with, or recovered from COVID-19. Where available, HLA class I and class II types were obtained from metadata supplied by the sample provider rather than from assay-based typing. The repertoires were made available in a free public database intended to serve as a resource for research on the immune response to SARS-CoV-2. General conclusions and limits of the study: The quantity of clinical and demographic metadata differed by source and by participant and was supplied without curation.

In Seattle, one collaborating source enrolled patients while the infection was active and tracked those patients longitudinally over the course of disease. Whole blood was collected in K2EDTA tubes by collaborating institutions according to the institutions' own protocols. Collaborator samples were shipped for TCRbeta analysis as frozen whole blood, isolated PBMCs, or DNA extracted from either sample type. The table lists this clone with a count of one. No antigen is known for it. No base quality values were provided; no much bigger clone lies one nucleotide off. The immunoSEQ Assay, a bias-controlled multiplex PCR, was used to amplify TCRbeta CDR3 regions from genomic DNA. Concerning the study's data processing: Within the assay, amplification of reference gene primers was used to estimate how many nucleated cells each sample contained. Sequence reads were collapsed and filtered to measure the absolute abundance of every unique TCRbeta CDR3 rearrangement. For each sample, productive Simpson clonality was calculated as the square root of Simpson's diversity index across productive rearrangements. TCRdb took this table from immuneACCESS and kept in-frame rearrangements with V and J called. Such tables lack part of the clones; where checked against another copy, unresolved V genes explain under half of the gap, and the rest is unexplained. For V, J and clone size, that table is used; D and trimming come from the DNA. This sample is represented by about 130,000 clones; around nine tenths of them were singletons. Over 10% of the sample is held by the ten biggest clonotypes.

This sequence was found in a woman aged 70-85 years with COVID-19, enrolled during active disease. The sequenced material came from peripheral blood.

CDR3 protein: CASSTGSFNEKLFF. The nucleotide sequence is given as TGCGCCAGCAGTACAGGGAGCTTTAATGAAAAACTGTTTTTT. The sequence is built from TRBV5-1 and TRBJ1-4; TRBD1 could be the D gene, as 6 bases match. The germline V gene sets CDR1 to SGHRS and CDR2 to YFSETQ. V loses 5 bases of germline sequence and J loses 4 bases, and the interval between the two ends is 12 bases. The CDR3 holds 14 amino acids from the cysteine to the phenylalanine. The sequence is cut down to CDR3 DNA, 42 bases in frame from base 1.